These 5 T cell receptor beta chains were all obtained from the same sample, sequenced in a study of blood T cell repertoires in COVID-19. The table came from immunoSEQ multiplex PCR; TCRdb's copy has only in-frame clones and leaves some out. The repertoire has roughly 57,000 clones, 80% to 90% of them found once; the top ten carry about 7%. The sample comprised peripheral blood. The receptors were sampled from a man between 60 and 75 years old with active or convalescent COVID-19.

DNA for the CDR3: TGTGCCAGCAGCAAAGACGACAGAGAGTCGGTCCCTAACTATGGCTACACCTTC. Its protein is CASSKDDRESVPNYGYTF. V and J are TRBV21-1 and TRBJ1-2; TRBD1 was called by the table and not checked on the DNA. TRBV21-1 is described as a pseudogene. The CDR3 is 18 residues long.

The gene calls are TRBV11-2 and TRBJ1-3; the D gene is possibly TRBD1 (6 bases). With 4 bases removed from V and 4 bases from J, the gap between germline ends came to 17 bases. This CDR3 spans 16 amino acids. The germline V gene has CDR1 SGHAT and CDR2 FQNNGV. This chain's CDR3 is CASSSFRGVPGNTIYF. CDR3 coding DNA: TGTGCCAGCAGCTCCTTCAGGGGTGTACCCGGAAACACCATATATTTT.

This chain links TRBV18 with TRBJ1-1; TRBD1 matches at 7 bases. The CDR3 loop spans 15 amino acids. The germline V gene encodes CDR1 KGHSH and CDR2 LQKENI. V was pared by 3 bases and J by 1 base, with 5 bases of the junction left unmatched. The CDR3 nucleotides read TGTGCCAGCTCACCGGGACAGACCAAGAACACTGAAGCTTTCTTT. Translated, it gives CASSPGQTKNTEAFF.

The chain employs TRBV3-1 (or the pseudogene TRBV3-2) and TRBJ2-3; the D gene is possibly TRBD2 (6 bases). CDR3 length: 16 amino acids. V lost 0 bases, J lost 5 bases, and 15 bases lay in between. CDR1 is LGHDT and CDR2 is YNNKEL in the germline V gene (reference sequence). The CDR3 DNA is TGTGCCAGCAGCCAAGATTTGGGTCCGGGGGTAGATACGCAGTATTTT. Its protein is CASSQDLGPGVDTQYF.

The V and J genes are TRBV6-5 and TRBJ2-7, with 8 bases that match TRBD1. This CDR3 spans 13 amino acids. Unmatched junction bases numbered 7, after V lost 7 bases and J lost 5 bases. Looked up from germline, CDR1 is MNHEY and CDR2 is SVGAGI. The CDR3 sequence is CASTMTGVNEQYF. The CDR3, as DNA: TGTGCCAGCACTATGACAGGGGTAAACGAGCAGTACTTC.